This T cell receptor (beta chain) was obtained from a study of CD8 T cells in Susac syndrome. Germline V CDR1 and CDR2: SGDLS, YYNGEE. J lost 1 base, V lost 3 bases, and 5 bases had no gene match. The CDR3 length is 15 residues. cDNA came from roughly 0.53 to 1 ug RNA primed by random hexamers. TCRdb reprocessed the immunoSEQ multiplex PCR reads with MiXCR, giving one entry per CDR3 protein. Here the sample spans 160,000 or so distinct CDR3 sequences, around 95% being singletons. V usage is TRBV9 and J usage is TRBJ1-1; 8 bases align to TRBD1. What was sequenced was CD4+ T cells from PBMCs. This receptor was obtained from a human donor in good health. The CDR3 here is CASSARQGSNTEAFF. The CDR3 nucleotides are TGTGCCAGCAGCGCTAGACAGGGGTCGAACACTGAAGCTTTCTTT.